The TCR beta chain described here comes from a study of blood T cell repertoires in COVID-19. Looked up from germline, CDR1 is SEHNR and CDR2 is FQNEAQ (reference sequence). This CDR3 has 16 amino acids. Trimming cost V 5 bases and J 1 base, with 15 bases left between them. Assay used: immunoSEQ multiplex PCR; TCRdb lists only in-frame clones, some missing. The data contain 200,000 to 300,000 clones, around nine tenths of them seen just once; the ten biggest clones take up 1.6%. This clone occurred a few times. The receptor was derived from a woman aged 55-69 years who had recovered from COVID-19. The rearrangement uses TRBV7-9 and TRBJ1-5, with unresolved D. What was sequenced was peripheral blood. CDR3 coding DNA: TGTGCCAGCAGCACCGGCCGGGGTGGCAGCAATCAGCCCCAGCATTTT. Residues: CASSTGRGGSNQPQHF.